What follows describes a single T cell receptor beta chain. Clones were sequenced by immunoSEQ multiplex PCR, and TCRdb holds only the in-frame ones, with some missing. The sample lists around 160,000 clones, roughly nine tenths occurring once. This sample was taken from a study of cytomegalovirus exposure and HLA in healthy donors. CDR1 is MNHNS, CDR2 SASEGT, per germline. The junction had 5 bases not matched to a gene; V was cut back by 4 bases and J by 4 bases. The CDR3 length is 14 residues. This chain uses TRBV6-1 with TRBJ2-3; 7 bases line up with TRBD1. The sample consisted of PBMCs. This sequence was found in a woman aged 18-29 years in good health and CMV-seropositive. The CDR3 loop is CASSGRQGADTQYF. The CDR3 DNA sequence: TGTGCCAGCAGTGGGCGACAGGGCGCAGATACGCAGTATTTT.